These T cell receptor beta chains were read from a single sample in a study of CD8+ T cells in alopecia areata. Data came from immunoSEQ multiplex PCR; TCRdb stores just in-frame clones and leaves some out. The sample carries about 250,000 clones, 67% recorded once. Here the sequenced sample was CD4+ T cells sorted from blood, taken at week 0. The origin of the receptors is a human donor with alopecia areata. Both conserved end residues are part of each CDR3. The D gene is left open where the match is weak. Some rows mark clone size as missing; the rest say once, few, many or name a class of expanded clone.

j_call,v_call,d_call,clone_size,cdr3_length,cdr3_nt,cdr3_aa
TRBJ1-2,TRBV15,-,-,14,TGTGCCACCAGCAGAGCGGCAGGCGAATCTGGCTACACCTTC,CATSRAAGESGYTF
TRBJ1-2,TRBV4-3,TRBD1,-,16,TGCGCCAGCAGTCAAGATGCCGGGACAGGGGACTATGGCTACACCTTC,CASSQDAGTGDYGYTF
TRBJ1-2,TRBV18,-,once,14,TGTGCCAGCGATCTGACCGGGAGTAACTATGGCTACACCTTC,CASDLTGSNYGYTF
TRBJ1-4,TRBV9,-,-,16,TGTGCCAGCAGCCCCCGTTTGGGGAGGGCTAATGAAAAACTGTTTTTT,CASSPRLGRANEKLFF
TRBJ2-5,TRBV7-8,-,few,15,TGTGCCAGCAGCCCATCTCGGACAGCACAAGAGACCCAGTACTTC,CASSPSRTAQETQYF
TRBJ2-5,TRBV29-1,-,few,13,TGCAGCGTGAATCGGGGGCTGAGGGAGACCCAGTACTTC,CSVNRGLRETQYF
TRBJ1-2,TRBV6-5,-,-,14,TGTGCCAGCAGTTACTCGAGTTCTCTCGATGGCTACACCTTC,CASSYSSSLDGYTF
TRBJ2-5,TRBV4-1,TRBD2,-,15,TGCGCCAGCAGCCAAGATGGGACTAGCAGGGAGACCCAGTACTTC,CASSQDGTSRETQYF
TRBJ2-7,TRBV4-1,TRBD2,once,18,TGCGCCAGCAGCCAGGGGTCTAGCGGGGGGCAACTTTCCTACGAGCAGTACTTC,CASSQGSSGGQLSYEQYF
TRBJ2-3,TRBV14,-,-,11,TGTGCCAGCAGCCAGGGAGATACGCAGTATTTT,CASSQGDTQYF
TRBJ2-7,TRBV7-9,TRBD1,once,15,TGTGCCAGCAGCCCCGTGGGGGACAGGGGGTACGAGCAGTACTTC,CASSPVGDRGYEQYF